Described below is a single TCR beta chain sequence and its context. Its antigen is unknown. No base quality information exists; no much larger clone differs at one position. Within the sample, other DNA sequences also encode this same CDR3. The donors were healthy, HIV-negative adults who had no recently reported acute infections or vaccinations. Only Caucasian adults living in Nashville, Tennessee, USA were represented among the donors. CD4+ T cells were enriched through magnetic negative selection, after which naive cells were positively selected on CD45RA and the remaining negative fraction served as the memory subset. After blood collection by leukapheresis, PBMCs were isolated using Ficoll-Histopaque density gradient centrifugation and then cryopreserved in the vapor phase of liquid nitrogen. Purity and quantity of every magnetically sorted T cell population were checked by analytical flow cytometry. Each sorted fraction had its genomic DNA isolated and then quantified by UV absorbance on a Nanodrop 2000c.

These data come from a study of shared clonotypes between healthy human individuals (dated by TCRdb to the early 2020s). In terms of the full investigation: A couple of women and a few men aged 18 to 49 years were included in the cohort. For each donor, CD4 naive and CD4 memory were each given three plates, CD8 naive was given two plates, and CD8 memory was given one plate. To estimate repertoire size and how much clonotypes are shared between individuals, the study performed deep sequencing of blood TCR repertoires from five healthy adults. Libraries were prepared and TCR repertoires were sequenced by different laboratories using diverse techniques, in order to increase sequencing depth and limit assay-specific biases. Between about 0.8 and 9.5 billion PBMCs per donor were obtained by leukapheresis.

General study outcomes and caveats: Pairwise subsampling led to the expectation that sequencing depth would affect the degree of clonotype sharing among donors. Clonotypes shared by all four sorted-subset donors showed higher generation probabilities than non-shared clonotypes. Because the study included a small number of donors, the genetic and exposure-history diversity represented was limited. Naive subsets generally had larger estimated clonotype richness than memory subsets did. Incomplete sequencing was indicated by rarefaction of sorted-subset datasets, despite the large sequencing depth. Only blood was sampled, and tissue TCR repertoires likely differ from those in blood. Roughly 5% of naive CD4, around 3.5% of naive CD8, approximately 2.2% of memory CD4, and approximately 0.39% of memory CD8 clonotypes were shared across a few donors.

The CDR3 contains 16 residues, cysteine and phenylalanine counted. Just CDR3 DNA is preserved here, 48 bases in frame from base 1. In the germline V gene, CDR1 corresponds to KGHSH and CDR2 to LQKENI. V is cut by 3 bases and J by 2 bases, and the space between the germline ends is 11 bases. Using the deep immunoSEQ assay, TCR CDR3 regions were amplified from genomic DNA by multiplex PCR. For each cell subset, the extracted genomic DNA was distributed evenly across all wells of several immunoSEQ 96-well plates, and each plate served as one replicate. For sorted subsets, around 200 ng genomic DNA, equal to some 30,000 T cell genomes, was loaded into each replicate PCR. The purified libraries were quantified using a Qubit 3.0 fluorometer, sized with a Bioanalyzer 2100, and then quantified again using the KAPA Library Quantification kit. Every immunoSEQ 96-well plate was sequenced on a dedicated single-read 150-cycle Illumina NextSeq 550 flow cell. On the authors' methods: Because the immunoSEQ output included only junctional sequences and no quality scores, the filtering could not be the same as the filtering used for full-length reads. Sequences were annotated with PyIR, a Python wrapper for IgBLAST v1.9, and V/J genes and CDR3 were assigned using IMGT germline references. Reads with weak V/J assignments (E-value above 1e-6), missing CDR3, stop codons, out-of-frame junctions, or ambiguous translated residues were removed. V3J clonotypes were defined as sequences sharing the same inferred V gene, J gene, and CDR3 amino acid sequence. To compute the percentage overlap between repertoires, the number of shared unique clonotypes was divided by the size of the smaller repertoire. Three approaches were used to assess repertoire richness: RTK rarefaction, the Chao1 estimator, and Recon v2.1 estimates of unobserved clonotypes. OLGA was used to compute generation probabilities for all TCRbeta clonotypes that the gDNA method yielded from a handful of donors. Sourced from immuneACCESS, this table was stored by TCRdb with only in-frame sequences that have V and J called. A share of the clones is absent; for the studies checked, an unresolved V gene accounts for under half, and the remainder has no known explanation. V, J and clone size derive from that table, while D and trimming were established from the DNA sequence. For this sample there are millions of clones; more than 90% appear just once. The top ten hold 0.13% to 0.15% of the sample.

This sequence was found in a man aged 18 to 30 in good health. The chain is encoded by TRBV18 joined to TRBJ2-6; the D gene is unclear. Sequencing was carried out using naive CD4+ T cells sorted from blood. The sample's cell subset or site label, decoded: CD45RA+ positively selected. The sequence in DNA is TGTGCCAGCTCACCGTTGCTGGGAACTGGGGCCAACGTCCTGACTTTC. Translation gives CASSPLLGTGANVLTF.